These 13 T cell receptor beta chains share one sample of origin, sequenced in a study of T-cell memory formation after mild COVID-19. MiXCR, applied by TCRdb to the 5' RACE reads, yields one record per CDR3 protein. The table has 350,000 to 500,000 distinct CDR3 sequences, more than 15% seen once; the top ten hold roughly 21%. The sequenced sample consisted of PBMCs or a T cell subset sorted from them (not recorded which). These receptors were obtained from a man younger than 35 who had mild COVID-19 (a few samples of this study predate the infection). Cell type and time point are not known.

This clonotype was seen a handful of times. The chain carries TRBV3-1 and TRBJ2-5; 8 nucleotides match TRBD2. This CDR3 is 15 amino acids long. Unmatched junction bases numbered 10, after V lost 5 bases and J lost 5 bases. Germline V gene sequence: CDR1 LGHDT, CDR2 YNNKEL (reference sequence). The CDR3 sequence is CASSSRWGGGETQYF. The CDR3 DNA is TGTGCCAGCAGCTCCCGTTGGGGCGGGGGGGAGACCCAGTACTTC.

The CDR3 DNA reads TGCGCCAGCAGCTTAGGGCAGGGTCTTTTCCATGAGCAGTTCTTC. Its translation is CASSLGQGLFHEQFF. The chain recombines TRBV5-1 with TRBJ2-1; TRBD1 is a possible D gene (5 bases). The germline V gene encodes CDR1 SGHRS and CDR2 YFSETQ. This CDR3 comprises 15 residues. V was trimmed by 2 bases and J by 8 bases, leaving 17 bases between them.

The rearrangement uses TRBV9 and TRBJ1-1; D remains unclear. V lost 5 bases to trimming and J lost 6 bases, with 14 bases between them. The CDR3 loop spans 13 amino acids. Germline CDR1 reads SGDLS; CDR2 reads YYNGEE. CDR3: CASRAPVGSEAFF. The CDR3 DNA follows: TGTGCCAGCAGGGCCCCAGTGGGATCTGAAGCTTTCTTT. The full variable domain, rest sourced from reference TRBV9 and TRBJ1-1, is DSGVTQTPKHLITATGQRVTLRCSPRSGDLSVYWYQQSLDQGLQFLIQYYNGEERAKGNILERFSAQQFPDLHSELNLSSLELGDSALYFCASRAPVGSEAFFGQGTRLTVV.

The chain joins TRBV20-1 to TRBJ1-1, with a weak D call TRBD1 (5 bases). CDR1 DFQATT and CDR2 SNEGSKA come from the germline V gene (reference sequence). The CDR3 runs to 13 residues. V gave up 6 bases and J gave up 1 base, with 12 bases separating them. CDR3 sequence: CSAATAPNTEAFF. CDR3 sequence (DNA): TGCAGTGCCGCGACAGCCCCGAACACTGAAGCTTTCTTT.

This clonotype was seen a handful of times. The chain uses TRBV5-1 and TRBJ2-3, with TRBD2 matching over 11 bases. The V gene's germline CDR1 is SGHRS and CDR2 YFSETQ. This CDR3 region has 16 residues. J lost 3 bases, V lost 0 bases, and 3 bases had no gene match. This chain's CDR3 is CASSLGLAGMTDTQYF. The CDR3 nucleotides are TGCGCCAGCAGCTTGGGACTAGCGGGGATGACAGATACGCAGTATTTT. The variable domain in full, with the rest retrieved from reference TRBV5-1 and TRBJ2-3, is KAGVTQTPRYLIKTRGQQVTLSCSPISGHRSVSWYQQTPGQGLQFLFEYFSETQRNKGNFPGRFSGRQFSNSRSEMNVSTLELGDSALYLCASSLGLAGMTDTQYFGPGTRLTVL.

This chain connects TRBV7-2 to TRBJ2-3, with 10 bases that match TRBD2. The J segment lost 11 bases and the V segment lost 5 bases, leaving 10 bases of the junction unmatched. CDR1 and CDR2 from the germline V gene are SGHTA and FQGNSA. The CDR3 has 14 amino acids. DNA for the CDR3: TGTGCCAGCAGCCCAGCGGGGGGGGGTAGAGGGCAGTATTTT. Its translation is CASSPAGGGRGQYF. The complete variable domain, with remaining parts taken from reference TRBV7-2 and TRBJ2-3, reads GAGVSQSPSNKVTEKGKDVELRCDPISGHTALYWYRQSLGQGLEFLIYFQGNSAPDKSGLPSDRFSAERTGGSVSTLTIQRTQQEDSAVYLCASSPAGGGRGQYFGPGTRLTVL.

The rearrangement uses TRBV5-1 and TRBJ2-7, with TRBD1 matching over 10 bases. Losses at the gene ends were 3 bases for V and 2 bases for J; bases not matched to a gene: 8. Germline-derived CDR1 and CDR2 are SGHRS and YFSETQ. This CDR3 has 16 amino acids. This chain's CDR3 is CASSSQGTGATYEQYF. The CDR3 nucleotides are TGCGCCAGCAGCTCACAAGGGACAGGGGCCACCTACGAGCAGTACTTC.

The rearrangement joins TRBV7-9 to TRBJ2-1; a possible D gene is TRBD1 (5 bases). This CDR3 spans 11 amino acids. Germline V CDR1 and CDR2: SEHNR, FQNEAQ (reference sequence). Between the trimmed V and J ends, which lost 8 bases and 3 bases, there was a span of 5 bases. The CDR3 protein is CASGHYNEQFF. In DNA form, the CDR3 reads TGTGCCAGCGGACACTACAATGAGCAGTTCTTC.

V usage is TRBV7-2 and J usage is TRBJ1-6; 8 bases are shared with TRBD1. Germline V CDR1 and CDR2: SGHTA, FQGNSA. CDR3 length equals 14 residues. Losses at the gene ends were 6 bases for V and 6 bases for J; bases not matched to a gene: 4. CDR3 sequence: CASSRTGINSPLHF. The DNA of the CDR3 is TGTGCCAGCAGTCGGACAGGGATTAATTCACCCCTCCACTTT. Based on the CDR3 plus reference TRBV7-2 and TRBJ1-6, the full variable domain is GAGVSQSPSNKVTEKGKDVELRCDPISGHTALYWYRQSLGQGLEFLIYFQGNSAPDKSGLPSDRFSAERTGGSVSTLTIQRTQQEDSAVYLCASSRTGINSPLHFGNGTRLTVT.

This clonotype has a handful of counts. The chain couples TRBV7-2 to TRBJ1-2; 8 bases agree with TRBD1. The germline gives CDR1 SGHTA, CDR2 FQGNSA. CDR3 length: 17 amino acids. V lost 3 bases to trimming and J lost 1 base; unmatched junction nucleotides: 10. The CDR3, as DNA: TGTGCCAGCAGCTTCACCGGGACAGGAGGCCTTAACTATGGCTACACCTTC. Translation gives CASSFTGTGGLNYGYTF.

This clonotype was seen only a few times. The chain joins TRBV4-1 to TRBJ2-1, with a tentative D call TRBD2 (5 bases). This CDR3 spans 12 amino acids. Germline CDR1 reads MGHRA; CDR2 reads YSYEKL. With 3 bases removed from V and 13 bases from J, the gap between germline ends came to 13 bases. The chain's CDR3 is CASSHLGLLQFF. The CDR3 bases are TGCGCCAGCAGCCACTTAGGACTTTTACAGTTCTTC.

The rearrangement links TRBV15 to TRBJ2-3, with 7 bases that match TRBD1. The germline V gene has CDR1 LNHNV and CDR2 YYDKDF (reference sequence). The V gene end was trimmed by 3 bases and the J gene end by 1 base; junction bases not matched to a gene: 10. The CDR3 spans 17 residues. The CDR3 sequence: CATSRGPTGLRTDTQYF. The CDR3 DNA is TGTGCCACCAGCAGGGGGCCGACAGGGCTCCGCACAGATACGCAGTATTTT.

This clonotype turned up a few times. This rearrangement joins TRBV15 to TRBJ2-5, with D possibly matching TRBD2 (7 bases). CDR1 is LNHNV and CDR2 is YYDKDF in the germline V gene (reference sequence). The CDR3 is 16 amino acids. Trimming cost V 0 bases and J 1 base, with 12 bases left between them. CDR3 protein: CATSRDHGGLQETQYF. Written as DNA, the CDR3 is TGTGCCACCAGCAGAGACCACGGGGGGCTCCAAGAGACCCAGTACTTC.